Listed below are T cell receptor beta chains from one sample, sequenced in a study of blood T cells in healthy people across ages. Via MiXCR, TCRdb re-called the 5' RACE reads, giving one row per CDR3 protein. The sample shows roughly 1,800,000 distinct CDR3 sequences, roughly 52% of them seen only once. The specimen was blood. Receptors were obtained from a woman between 35 and 50 years old in good health. The CDR3 runs from the conserved cysteine through the conserved F or W. The D gene is left open where the match is weak. Size values are once, few and many counts, or a class for expanded clones, and some rows have none.

J: TRBJ1-5
size: few
D: TRBD1
V: TRBV7-3
DNA: TGTGCCAGCAGCCTGGACAGGGGAGCGCCCCAGCATTTT
CDR3: CASSLDRGAPQHF

J: TRBJ1-2
size: NA
D: NA
V: TRBV12-3/TRBV12-4
DNA: TGTGCCAGCAGTCCGAACAGGGCTGGCTACACCTTC
CDR3: CASSPNRAGYTF

J: TRBJ1-5
size: NA
D: NA
V: TRBV12-3/TRBV12-4
DNA: TGTGCCAGCAGTCGGGGTCTCGGGGCTACTCAGCCCCAGCATTTT
CDR3: CASSRGLGATQPQHF

J: TRBJ1-4
size: NA
D: NA
V: TRBV4-3
DNA: TGCGCCAGCAGCCAAGGGACCGGGCAGAAGAATGAAAAACTGTTTTTT
CDR3: CASSQGTGQKNEKLFF

J: TRBJ2-3
size: NA
D: NA
V: TRBV29-1
DNA: TGCAGCGTTGAAGATGGCAGGTGGGATACGCAGTATTTT
CDR3: CSVEDGRWDTQYF

J: TRBJ2-5
size: NA
D: NA
V: TRBV11-2
DNA: TGTGCCAGCAGCGCAACTATGTTGGAGACCCAGTACTTC
CDR3: CASSATMLETQYF

J: TRBJ1-4
size: NA
D: NA
V: TRBV7-8
DNA: TGTGCCAGCAGCTTAGCGACATCTAATGAAAAACTGTTTTTT
CDR3: CASSLATSNEKLFF

J: TRBJ2-7
size: few
D: TRBD2
V: TRBV20-1
DNA: TGCAGTGCCCACTCAACGCGGGGGGATTCCTACGAGCAGTACTTC
CDR3: CSAHSTRGDSYEQYF

J: TRBJ2-1
size: NA
D: TRBD1
V: TRBV7-9
DNA: TGTGCCAGCAGGGGACAGGCGAACAATGAGCAGTTCTTC
CDR3: CASRGQANNEQFF

J: TRBJ1-4
size: NA
D: TRBD1
V: TRBV12-3/TRBV12-4
DNA: TGTGCCAGCAGTTCTTTGGGGACAGGGAGTAATGAAAAACTGTTTTTT
CDR3: CASSSLGTGSNEKLFF

J: TRBJ2-1
size: many
D: TRBD2
V: TRBV7-2
DNA: TGTGCCAGCAGCTTAGAGGGGACTAGCGGGAGGTTCTACAATGAGCAGTTCTTC
CDR3: CASSLEGTSGRFYNEQFF

J: TRBJ2-3
size: many
D: NA
V: TRBV4-1
DNA: TGCGCCAGCAGCCAGGGGCCTCCAGATACGCAGTATTTT
CDR3: CASSQGPPDTQYF

J: TRBJ2-5
size: NA
D: TRBD2
V: TRBV27
DNA: TGTGCCAGCAGCGTGCTAGCGGGGGAACCCCAGTACTTC
CDR3: CASSVLAGEPQYF

J: TRBJ1-2
size: NA
D: NA
V: TRBV7-9
DNA: TGTGCCAGCAGCAGACTGGGGAAGGCTGGGGTTTATGGCTACACCTTC
CDR3: CASSRLGKAGVYGYTF

J: TRBJ2-2
size: once
D: TRBD1
V: TRBV27
DNA: TGTGCCAGCAGTTTATTTGGGCAGGGGGCCGCGAACACCGGGGAGCTGTTTTTT
CDR3: CASSLFGQGAANTGELFF

J: TRBJ1-2
size: NA
D: NA
V: TRBV18
DNA: TGTGCCAGCTCACCGACCTCCCAGCCCTATGGCTACACCTTC
CDR3: CASSPTSQPYGYTF

J: TRBJ1-2
size: NA
D: NA
V: TRBV6-5
DNA: TGTGCCAGCAGTTACACACAGGGTTTTAACTATGGCTACACCTTC
CDR3: CASSYTQGFNYGYTF

J: TRBJ2-3
size: NA
D: NA
V: TRBV15
DNA: TGTGCCACCAGCAGAGGCGGTCGGGGCCAAGGGTATTTT
CDR3: CATSRGGRGQGYF

J: TRBJ1-1
size: NA
D: NA
V: TRBV7-9
DNA: TGTGCCAGCAGCCCTGTCAACAGCCAAATGAACACTGAAGCTTTCTTT
CDR3: CASSPVNSQMNTEAFF

J: TRBJ2-7
size: many
D: TRBD1
V: TRBV4-3
DNA: TGCGCCAGCAGCCAAGGACAGGGATCCGAGCAGTACTTC
CDR3: CASSQGQGSEQYF

J: TRBJ2-6
size: NA
D: TRBD1
V: TRBV5-1
DNA: TGCGCCAGCGGCTTGCTGAGGGGGCTAGGGGCCAACGTCCTGACTTTC
CDR3: CASGLLRGLGANVLTF

J: TRBJ1-2
size: few
D: NA
V: TRBV12-3/TRBV12-4
DNA: TGTGCCAGCAGCCCAGAGCCGAACTATGGCTACACCTTC
CDR3: CASSPEPNYGYTF

J: TRBJ2-1
size: NA
D: NA
V: TRBV6-2/TRBV6-3
DNA: TGTGCCAGCACCGAAGGGACGCCATCGCAGTTCTTC
CDR3: CASTEGTPSQFF

J: TRBJ2-7
size: NA
D: NA
V: TRBV7-2
DNA: TGTGCCAGCATCTTAGGGGGGTACGAGCAGTACTTC
CDR3: CASILGGYEQYF

J: TRBJ1-2
size: once
D: NA
V: TRBV28
DNA: TGTGCCAGCAGTCTCCTGCTATCGGCCCGTGGCTACACCTTC
CDR3: CASSLLLSARGYTF

J: TRBJ2-5
size: few
D: NA
V: TRBV21-1
DNA: TGTGCCAGCAGCAAAGAAAGGCAGGGTAATGAGACCCAGTACTTC
CDR3: CASSKERQGNETQYF

J: TRBJ2-3
size: NA
D: TRBD2
V: TRBV5-1
DNA: TGCGCCAGCAGCGAGGCAGGGAGGGCAGATACGCAGTATTTT
CDR3: CASSEAGRADTQYF

J: TRBJ2-1
size: NA
D: TRBD2
V: TRBV20-1
DNA: TGCAGTGCTAGTATGGGACTAGCGGGGGCAGGGGAGCAGTTCTTC
CDR3: CSASMGLAGAGEQFF

J: TRBJ2-2
size: NA
D: NA
V: TRBV6-5
DNA: TGTGCCAGCAGTTACGGGGGGAGTACCGGGGAGCTGTTTTTT
CDR3: CASSYGGSTGELFF

J: TRBJ1-4
size: NA
D: NA
V: TRBV29-1
DNA: TGCAGCGTTGAGTCGACCGGGAAACTGTTTTTT
CDR3: CSVESTGKLFF

J: TRBJ2-1
size: few
D: TRBD2
V: TRBV9
DNA: TGTGCCAGCAGCGTAGTCAGACTAGCGAGAGATGAGCAGTTCTTC
CDR3: CASSVVRLARDEQFF

J: TRBJ2-7
size: few
D: TRBD1
V: TRBV28
DNA: TGTGCCAGCAGGGACCCGGGACAGTACTCCTACGAGCAGTACTTC
CDR3: CASRDPGQYSYEQYF

J: TRBJ2-3
size: NA
D: NA
V: TRBV20-1
DNA: TGCAGTGCTAACCCCCGGGCCCTTCTGACGCAGTATTTT
CDR3: CSANPRALLTQYF

J: TRBJ2-5
size: NA
D: NA
V: TRBV29-1
DNA: TGCAGCGTTGAAGGGACACTGCGCGATTACGAGACCCAGTACTTC
CDR3: CSVEGTLRDYETQYF